These 27 T cell receptor beta chains came from one sample sequenced in a study of beta chain features in type 1 diabetes. Reverse transcription of all isolated RNA meant that expressed TCRB transcripts were sequenced. Sequenced by immunoSEQ multiplex PCR; TCRdb stores in-frame clones only, minus some. The sample lists hundreds of thousands of clones; over 9.5% were seen once. The specimen was naive CD4+ T cells from blood. These TCRs come from a woman between 18 and 29 years old in good health.

This rearrangement joins TRBV7-8 to TRBJ2-7; TRBD1 matches 9 bases. From germline, CDR1 is SGHVS and CDR2 FQNEAQ. The ends lost 0 bases at V and 5 bases at J; junction bases unmatched: 8. The CDR3 runs 16 residues. DNA for the CDR3: TGTGCCAGCAGCTTAGCGGGGGGGACAGGGTTTCACGAGCAGTACTTC. The encoded protein is CASSLAGGTGFHEQYF.

The table lists this clone with a few counts. CDR3 DNA: TGCGCCAGCAGCTTGGACTCGGCAGGGAACTATGGCTACACCTTC. This encodes CASSLDSAGNYGYTF. The rearrangement joins TRBV5-1 to TRBJ1-2; a weak D match, TRBD1 (5 bases). The V gene's germline CDR1 is SGHRS and CDR2 YFSETQ. The CDR3 spans 15 residues. V was clipped by 0 bases and J by 2 bases, with 11 bases between them.

The chain employs TRBV5-1 and TRBJ1-1; D remains ambiguous. V shed 2 bases and J shed 4 bases, with 15 bases lying between them. The CDR3 contains 15 residues. CDR1 is SGHRS, CDR2 YFSETQ, per germline. The CDR3 spells CASSFSTGEGTEAFF. As DNA, the CDR3 is TGCGCCAGCAGCTTTAGTACGGGAGAGGGCACTGAAGCTTTCTTT.

CDR3 sequence reads: CASIVGTPSYEQYF. DNA of the CDR3: TGTGCCAGCATTGTGGGGACACCTTCCTACGAGCAGTACTTC. The chain joins TRBV2 to TRBJ2-7; D might be TRBD1 (6 bases). Germline loops: CDR1 SNHLY, CDR2 FYNNEI. The CDR3 covers 14 residues. The V end was cut by 7 bases, the J end by 1 base, with 14 bases between.

The chain uses TRBV10-2 and TRBJ2-7, with 7 bases aligning to TRBD1. J gave up 0 bases and V 8 bases, and 13 bases lay outside the gene matches. Germline CDR1 reads WSHSY; CDR2 reads SAAADI. This CDR3 has 16 residues. The CDR3 is CASDKDRQGSSYEQYF. The CDR3 DNA sequence: TGCGCCAGCGACAAAGATAGACAGGGTAGCTCCTACGAGCAGTACTTC.

The table lists this clone with a few counts. The V gene is TRBV5-1, the J gene TRBJ2-3, with D hard to call. Trimming left V 0 bases short and J 3 bases short, with 11 bases between. Germline CDR1 is SGHRS and CDR2 is YFSETQ. CDR3 length: 15 amino acids. The CDR3 DNA reads TGCGCCAGCAGCTTGGGGCAGGTCCGTACAGATACGCAGTATTTT. It specifies CASSLGQVRTDTQYF.

The J gene is TRBJ2-2, the V gene TRBV30; TRBD2 aligns across 8 bases. The CDR3 has 15 amino acids. Germline CDR1 and CDR2: GTSNPN and SVGIG (reference sequence). Trimming cost V 3 bases and J 5 bases; bases outside gene matches: 8. CDR3 coding DNA: TGTGCCTGGAGGGAAGAGGCTAGCGGGACCGGGGAGCTGTTTTTT. Encoded protein: CAWREEASGTGELFF.

This clone was seen a few times. This chain joins TRBV9 and TRBJ2-7; D ambiguous. Germline V gene data show CDR1 as SGDLS and CDR2 as YYNGEE. V dropped 3 bases and J dropped 0 bases, with 7 bases sitting between them. The CDR3 spans 13 residues. CDR3 bases: TGTGCCAGCAGCGCGGCTAGCTCCTACGAGCAGTACTTC. This sequence encodes CASSAASSYEQYF.

This chain connects TRBV2 to TRBJ1-2, with 8 bases identical to TRBD1. V trimming: 8 bases; J trimming: 7 bases; junction bases outside the gene matches: 9. The V gene's germline CDR1 is SNHLY and CDR2 FYNNEI. The CDR3 extends over 13 amino acids. CDR3 DNA sequence: TGTGCCAGCGGGACAGGTGAACTATTTGGCTACACCTTC. Protein: CASGTGELFGYTF.

The V and J genes are TRBV7-9 and TRBJ2-3, with TRBD1 matching over 7 bases. With 3 bases clipped from V and 4 bases from J, the junction kept 10 bases outside the gene matches. Per the germline V gene, CDR1 is SEHNR and CDR2 is FQNEAQ (reference sequence). CDR3 length: 16 residues. The CDR3 spells CASSFQQGKGSDTQYF. CDR3 nucleotides: TGTGCCAGCAGCTTCCAACAGGGGAAAGGCTCAGATACGCAGTATTTT.

This clone showed up just a few times. The chain carries TRBV6-1 and TRBJ2-7, with D perhaps TRBD2 (5 bases). V shed 9 bases and J shed 2 bases, with 14 bases lying between them. The germline CDR1 and CDR2 sequences are MNHNS and SASEGT. This CDR3 is 13 amino acids long. The DNA of the CDR3 is TGTGCCAGTCTCCCCAGCGGAACCTACGAGCAGTACTTC. Its protein product is CASLPSGTYEQYF.

The J gene is TRBJ2-1, the V gene TRBV4-2, with TRBD2 matching over 9 bases. After removal of 0 bases from V and 16 bases from J, the junction contained 7 bases not matched to a gene. The CDR3 consists of 13 residues. Per germline, CDR1 LGHNA and CDR2 YNFKEQ. Written as DNA, the CDR3 is TGTGCCAGCAGCCAAGATTGGGCGGGGGGGCCATTCTTC. This sequence encodes CASSQDWAGGPFF.

This clone has a handful of counts. The chain is built from TRBV6-5 and TRBJ2-7; D not certain. Germline V lookup: CDR1 MNHEY, CDR2 SVGAGI. Deletions cut 6 bases from V and 6 bases from J, with 15 bases between. The CDR3 is made up of 13 amino acids. The CDR3 is CASSLVPSGEQYF. The CDR3 coding sequence is TGTGCCAGCAGCCTAGTCCCTTCGGGCGAGCAGTACTTC.

This clone was found a few times. The chain's CDR3 is CASSLGGTSGNYNEQFF. For the CDR3, the DNA is TGTGCCAGCAGCTTAGGGGGGACTAGCGGCAACTACAATGAGCAGTTCTTC. V is TRBV7-2 and J is TRBJ2-1, with 11 bases that match TRBD2. CDR3 size: 17 residues. Germline V CDR1 and CDR2: SGHTA, FQGNSA. After removal of 1 base from V and 3 bases from J, the junction contained 5 bases not matched to a gene.

The DNA of the CDR3 is TGTGCCAGCAGCCCCCGGGGGGGGCGCGTTGGGAATGAGCAGTTCTTC. Protein product: CASSPRGGRVGNEQFF. This chain uses TRBV9 with TRBJ2-1, with TRBD2 identical over 8 bases. Germline values: CDR1 SGDLS, CDR2 YYNGEE. V shed 4 bases and J 7 bases; nucleotides not matched to a gene: 13. The CDR3 covers 16 residues.

This clone was observed a handful of times. The chain couples TRBV19 to TRBJ1-6; 10 bases line up with TRBD1. V was clipped by 6 bases and J by 7 bases; unmatched bases: 9. Germline assignment: CDR1 LNHDA and CDR2 SQIVND (reference sequence). The CDR3 length is 16 residues. The CDR3 DNA is TGTGCCAGTAGAAAGAGTTGGGACAGGGGCAATTCACCCCTCCACTTT. This encodes CASRKSWDRGNSPLHF.

The V gene is TRBV11-2, the J gene TRBJ2-3, with D uncertain. Germline CDR1 and CDR2: SGHAT and FQNNGV. The CDR3 totals 12 residues. V lost 5 bases to trimming and J lost 6 bases, with 9 bases between them. In nucleotides, the CDR3 is TGTGCCAGCAGCCCCCGTGCGGATACGCAGTATTTT. It specifies CASSPRADTQYF.

The V and J genes are TRBV2 and TRBJ2-1; D is perhaps TRBD1 (5 bases). In germline, CDR1 is SNHLY, CDR2 FYNNEI. The CDR3 length is 13 residues. Trimming removed 7 bases from V and 7 bases from J, with 14 bases in between. The chain's CDR3 is CASTQGVSNEQFF. CDR3 in DNA: TGTGCCAGCACCCAAGGGGTGTCGAATGAGCAGTTCTTC.

The chain recombines TRBV5-4 with TRBJ1-4; D gene unclear. The CDR3 spans 14 residues. Between the trimmed V and J ends, which lost 4 bases and 0 bases, there was a span of 7 bases. Germline V gene lookup returns CDR1 SGHNT and CDR2 YYREEE (reference sequence). The CDR3 DNA is TGTGCCAGCAGCCCCGGAGCAACTAATGAAAAACTGTTTTTT. It translates to CASSPGATNEKLFF.

This clone was picked up a small number of times. This chain uses TRBV10-3 with TRBJ1-5; D may be TRBD1 (5 bases). This CDR3 contains 11 residues. Trimming shortened V by 9 bases and J by 9 bases, and 12 bases separated the two germline ends. CDR1 and CDR2 from the germline V gene are ENHRY and SYGVKD. CDR3 in DNA: TGTGCCATGGGGCCCGTAGGGCCCCAGCATTTT. It translates to CAMGPVGPQHF.

This clone occurred a few times. The genes are TRBV5-1 and TRBJ2-1; D might be TRBD2 (6 bases). V was cut by 0 bases and J by 5 bases, with 9 bases left in between. This CDR3 contains 14 residues. Germline CDR1 is SGHRS and CDR2 is YFSETQ. The chain's CDR3 is CASSLVGSDNEQFF. The DNA for the CDR3 is TGCGCCAGCAGCTTGGTCGGGAGCGACAATGAGCAGTTCTTC.

This clone occurred a few times. The chain recombines TRBV5-6 with TRBJ1-1; 8 bases fit TRBD1. V dropped 0 bases and J dropped 0; count of bases not matched to a gene: 4. This CDR3 contains 16 residues. Germline lookup yields CDR1 SGHDT and CDR2 YYEEEE. The CDR3 loop is CASSLGQGAMNTEAFF. The CDR3 nucleotides are TGTGCCAGCAGCTTGGGTCAGGGGGCTATGAACACTGAAGCTTTCTTT.

Only a few counts were recorded for this clone. V gene TRBV19 combines with J gene TRBJ1-1, with D perhaps TRBD1 (6 bases). Trimming pared 1 base from V and 1 base from J, leaving 10 bases between. The CDR3 runs 15 residues. The germline V gene encodes CDR1 LNHDA and CDR2 SQIVND (reference sequence). The CDR3: CASSIVTGKNTEAFF. CDR3 bases: TGTGCCAGTAGTATAGTAACAGGGAAGAACACTGAAGCTTTCTTT.

This chain uses TRBV9 with TRBJ1-3; the match to TRBD1 covers 7 bases. The CDR3 sequence is 17 residues long. Looked up from germline, CDR1 is SGDLS and CDR2 is YYNGEE. V lost 2 bases and J lost 1; bases outside the gene matches: 9. The CDR3 nucleotides read TGTGCCAGCAGCGTCCGGGACAGCAGTGTATCTGGAAACACCATATATTTT. Amino acid sequence: CASSVRDSSVSGNTIYF.

This clone occurred a few times. The CDR3 DNA follows: TGTGCCAGCAGCCAAACGACAGGGAGCGGCACAGATACGCAGTATTTT. It encodes CASSQTTGSGTDTQYF. This chain connects TRBV4-2 to TRBJ2-3, with 7 bases fitting TRBD1. This CDR3 is 16 amino acids long. Looked up from germline, CDR1 is LGHNA and CDR2 is YNFKEQ. The V and J ends lost 2 bases and 1 base, in that order; junction bases with no gene match: 6.

This clone was recorded a few times. This chain connects TRBV7-8 to TRBJ1-6; possible D gene TRBD1, 6 bases. Germline V gene sequence: CDR1 SGHVS, CDR2 FQNEAQ. The V end was cut by 5 bases, the J end by 11 bases, with 19 bases between. The CDR3 contains 15 residues. As DNA, the CDR3 is TGTGCCAGCAGCGCGGACCCGGGGGGCGGAACACCCCTCCACTTT. Amino acid sequence: CASSADPGGGTPLHF. The full variable domain, in which reference TRBV7-8 and TRBJ1-6 provide the parts outside the CDR3, is GAGVSQSPRYKVAKRGQDVALRCDPISGHVSLFWYQQALGQGPEFLTYFQNEAQLDKSGLPSDRFFAERPEGSVSTLKIQRTQQEDSAVYLCASSADPGGGTPLHFGNGTRLTVT.

This clone showed up just a few times. This sequence joins TRBV5-6 and TRBJ1-1; the D is unclear. The CDR3 contains 13 residues. V lost 1 base and J lost 2, with 6 bases in between. From germline, CDR1 is SGHDT and CDR2 YYEEEE. CDR3 bases: TGTGCCAGCAGCTTGCCAGGAAACACTGAAGCTTTCTTT. Its protein product is CASSLPGNTEAFF.